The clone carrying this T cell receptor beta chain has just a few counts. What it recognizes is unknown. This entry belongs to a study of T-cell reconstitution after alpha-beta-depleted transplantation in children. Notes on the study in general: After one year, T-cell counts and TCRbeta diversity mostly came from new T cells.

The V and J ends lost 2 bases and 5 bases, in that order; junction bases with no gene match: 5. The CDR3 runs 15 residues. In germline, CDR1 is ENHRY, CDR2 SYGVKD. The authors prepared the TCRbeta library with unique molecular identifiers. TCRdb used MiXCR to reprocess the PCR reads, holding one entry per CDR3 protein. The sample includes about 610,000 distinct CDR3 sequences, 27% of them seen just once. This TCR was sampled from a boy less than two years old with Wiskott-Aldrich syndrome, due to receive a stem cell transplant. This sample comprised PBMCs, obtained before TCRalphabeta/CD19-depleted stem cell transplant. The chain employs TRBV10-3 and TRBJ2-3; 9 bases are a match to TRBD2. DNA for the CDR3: TGTGCCATCAGTGAGAGGGGACTAGCCGGAGATACGCAGTATTTT. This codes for CAISERGLAGDTQYF.